One sample yielded the 26 T cell receptor beta chains listed below, sequenced in a study of blood T cells in healthy people across ages. A sample-barcoded 5' primer and a J-beta primer mix were used in a second PCR of roughly 6 to 11 cycles. MiXCR, applied by TCRdb to the 5' RACE reads, yields one record per CDR3 protein. The sample includes hundreds of thousands of distinct CDR3 sequences, 48% of them seen just once. Sequencing was carried out using blood. Every receptor here comes from a man younger than 45 in good health.

The chain employs TRBV4-2 and TRBJ1-4; 10 bases are a match to TRBD1. J lost 8 bases, V lost 3 bases, and 9 bases had no gene match. CDR1 is LGHNA, CDR2 YNFKEQ, per germline. The length of the CDR3 is 16 residues. The CDR3 DNA follows: TGTGCCAGCAGCCACAGCGGGGGGACAGGGGTCGAAAAACTGTTTTTT. This encodes CASSHSGGTGVEKLFF.

The chain combines TRBV9 with TRBJ2-7, with D tentatively TRBD1 (6 bases). The germline gives CDR1 SGDLS, CDR2 YYNGEE. Trimming took 4 bases from V and 3 from J, leaving 17 bases between them. This CDR3 has 15 residues. The CDR3 loop is CASSPQGQGRYEQYF. The CDR3 DNA is TGTGCCAGCAGCCCCCAGGGGCAGGGACGCTACGAGCAGTACTTC. Filled out from reference TRBV9 and TRBJ2-7, the complete variable domain reads DSGVTQTPKHLITATGQRVTLRCSPRSGDLSVYWYQQSLDQGLQFLIQYYNGEERAKGNILERFSAQQFPDLHSELNLSSLELGDSALYFCASSPQGQGRYEQYFGPGTRLTVT.

The chain joins TRBV27 to TRBJ2-5; TRBD1 agrees at 8 bases. The DNA end is a closer match to TRBJ2-7, so the J assignment may be wrong. The V gene's germline CDR1 is MNHEY and CDR2 SMNVEV (reference sequence). The CDR3 is 15 amino acids. For the CDR3, the DNA is TGTGCCAGCAGAACTGACAGGGGTTCGGGACGCGAGCAGTACTTC. It translates to CASRTDRGSGREQYF.

This clonotype showed up many times. The chain recombines TRBV6-1 with TRBJ1-5; D unresolved. This CDR3 comprises 15 residues. Germline lookup yields CDR1 MNHNS and CDR2 SASEGT. The V gene lost 1 base and the J gene lost 3 bases, with 10 bases spanning the gap. DNA for the CDR3: TGTGCCAGCAGTGAAGGAGGAGAGAACAATCAGCCCCAGCATTTT. Amino acid sequence: CASSEGGENNQPQHF.

This clonotype was seen repeatedly, ten times or more. The rearrangement uses TRBV7-4 and TRBJ1-5; D is uncertain. V gave up 1 base and J gave up 7 bases, with 14 bases separating them. The CDR3 totals 15 residues. CDR1 is SGHVT, CDR2 SQSDAQ, per germline. CDR3 sequence reads: CASSLEKGLWQPQHF. The CDR3, as DNA: TGTGCCAGCAGCTTAGAGAAGGGTCTTTGGCAGCCCCAGCATTTT. The full variable domain, its missing parts supplied by reference TRBV7-4 and TRBJ1-5, is GAGVSQSPRYKVAKRGRDVALRCDSISGHVTLYWYRQTLGQGSEVLTYSQSDAQRDKSGRPSGRFSAERPERSVSTLKIQRTEQGDSAVYLCASSLEKGLWQPQHFGDGTRLSIL.

This clonotype was seen more than once but under ten times. The V gene is TRBV6-1, the J gene TRBJ2-4; TRBD2 matches 10 bases. This CDR3 contains 16 residues. Germline V gives CDR1 MNHNS, CDR2 SASEGT. The ends lost 2 bases at V and 5 bases at J; junction bases unmatched: 6. In DNA, the CDR3 is TGTGCCAGCAGTGAACTAGCGGGGGCCGCCGAAAACATTCAGTACTTC. Amino acids: CASSELAGAAENIQYF.

The chain has TRBV10-3 and TRBJ2-1; TRBD2 aligns across 9 bases. The CDR3 totals 14 residues. Losses at the gene ends were 2 bases for V and 5 bases for J; bases not matched to a gene: 1. CDR1 is ENHRY and CDR2 is SYGVKD in the germline V gene. DNA of the CDR3: TGTGCCATCAGTGAGCTAGCGGGACACAATGAGCAGTTCTTC. Its translation: CAISELAGHNEQFF.

This sequence joins TRBV10-3 and TRBJ1-5; D is ambiguous. This CDR3 is built from 16 residues. Germline V gives CDR1 ENHRY, CDR2 SYGVKD. Trimming took off 5 bases at V and 6 bases at J, with 20 bases between the two ends. The CDR3 loop is CAISPDPTQFGQPQHF. CDR3 in DNA: TGTGCCATCAGTCCGGACCCCACCCAGTTCGGTCAGCCCCAGCATTTT.

The V call is TRBV10-3, the J call TRBJ2-5; D may be TRBD1 (6 bases). The germline V gene has CDR1 ENHRY and CDR2 SYGVKD. V was pared by 10 bases and J by 2 bases, with 20 bases between. This CDR3 has 15 amino acids. This chain's CDR3 is CANAAGRGSQETQYF. CDR3 bases: TGTGCCAACGCTGCGGGCAGGGGAAGTCAAGAGACCCAGTACTTC.

This sequence joins TRBV20-1 and TRBJ1-1; 7 bases map to TRBD1. With 6 bases clipped from V and 8 bases from J, the junction kept 15 bases outside the gene matches. Germline assignment: CDR1 DFQATT and CDR2 SNEGSKA (reference sequence). The CDR3 covers 14 residues. The CDR3, as DNA: TGCAGTGCAACGCAACGCACAGGGGTCGGCGAAGCTTTCTTT. Amino acid sequence: CSATQRTGVGEAFF.

V is TRBV6-5 and J is TRBJ2-7; weak D call: TRBD2 (5 bases). This CDR3 is built from 14 residues. V was trimmed by 11 bases and J by 5 bases, leaving 22 bases between them. The V gene's germline CDR1 is MNHEY and CDR2 SVGAGI. The CDR3 protein is CASAGTGSPNEQYF. The CDR3 DNA reads TGTGCCTCAGCAGGTACGGGGAGTCCCAACGAGCAGTACTTC.

This clonotype was observed a handful of times. The DNA for the CDR3 is TGTGCCAGCAGCCACCGGGACAGCACAGATACGCAGTATTTT. Translated: CASSHRDSTDTQYF. The chain links TRBV7-9 to TRBJ2-3; D is perhaps TRBD1 or TRBD2 (5 bases each). This CDR3 comprises 14 residues. Germline lookup yields CDR1 SEHNR and CDR2 FQNEAQ (reference sequence). V was shortened by 5 bases and J by 0 bases, with 9 bases between the two germline ends.

This sequence joins TRBV4-3 and TRBJ1-6, with TRBD1 matching over 10 bases. Per germline, CDR1 LGHNA and CDR2 YSLEER. After removal of 0 bases from V and 8 bases from J, the junction contained 10 bases not matched to a gene. The CDR3 spans 18 residues. CDR3 DNA: TGCGCCAGCAGCCAAGATGCGCCGCGGGGACAGGGGTATTCACCCCTCCACTTT. Amino acids: CASSQDAPRGQGYSPLHF.

The CDR3 loop is CSADRGKLEQFF. The CDR3 coding sequence is TGCAGCGCGGACAGGGGAAAACTCGAGCAGTTCTTC. The V gene is TRBV29-1, the J gene TRBJ2-1, with TRBD1 matching over 9 bases. There are 12 residues in the CDR3. Trimming at V came to 7 bases and at J to 10 bases, leaving 8 bases not matched to a gene. CDR1 is SQVTM and CDR2 is ANQGSEA in the germline V gene.

The chain employs TRBV5-5 and TRBJ1-1; 7 bases agree with TRBD1. This CDR3 comprises 14 residues. With V trimmed by 0 bases and J by 5 bases, 4 bases remained unmatched. Germline values: CDR1 SGHKS, CDR2 YYEKEE (reference sequence). The CDR3 bases are TGTGCCAGCAGCTTGGAACAGGGGTTTACTGAAGCTTTCTTT. Encoded protein: CASSLEQGFTEAFF.

The chain couples TRBV27 to TRBJ2-1; tentatively, D is TRBD1 (6 bases). Looked up from germline, CDR1 is MNHEY and CDR2 is SMNVEV (reference sequence). This CDR3 is built from 16 residues. The ends were cut back, 5 bases at V and 2 bases at J, with 16 bases in the middle. The CDR3 sequence: CASSPWAQGPYNEQFF. The CDR3, as DNA: TGTGCCAGCAGTCCCTGGGCACAGGGCCCCTACAATGAGCAGTTCTTC.

The V gene is TRBV6-6, the J gene TRBJ2-3; 8 nucleotides align to TRBD2. The J segment lost 4 bases and the V segment lost 7 bases, leaving 4 bases of the junction unmatched. The CDR3 length is 13 residues. Germline V gene lookup returns CDR1 MNHNY and CDR2 SVGAGI (reference sequence). CDR3 nucleotide sequence: TGTGCCAGCACCGGGACTAGAGCAGATACGCAGTATTTT. This encodes CASTGTRADTQYF.

The gene calls are TRBV30 and TRBJ1-5; TRBD1 might be the D (5 bases). Germline V CDR1 and CDR2: GTSNPN, SVGIG (reference sequence). V was pared by 2 bases and J by 0 bases, with 11 bases between. This CDR3 has 15 residues. The DNA of the CDR3 is TGTGCCTGGAGTCCTAGGGGTTATAGCAATCAGCCCCAGCATTTT. Translation gives CAWSPRGYSNQPQHF.

The J gene is TRBJ1-1, the V gene TRBV6-1; no reliable D call. Germline V gene sequence: CDR1 MNHNS, CDR2 SASEGT. This CDR3 is built from 12 residues. Trimming left V 8 bases short and J 4 bases short, with 11 bases between. This chain's CDR3 is CASLAGVTEAFF. CDR3 sequence (DNA): TGTGCCAGCCTTGCTGGGGTCACTGAAGCTTTCTTT.

The gene calls are TRBV5-1 and TRBJ2-3; D is possibly TRBD1 or TRBD2 (5 bases each). Germline-derived CDR1 and CDR2 are SGHRS and YFSETQ. Trimming removed 4 bases at V and 6 bases at J, with 27 bases between. The CDR3 has 18 amino acids. The CDR3 nucleotides read TGCGCCAGCAGCCGGGAAAGTCCGGGGCCCACCAGAACGGATACGCAGTATTTT. This encodes CASSRESPGPTRTDTQYF.

This sequence joins TRBV27 and TRBJ1-5, with D unresolved. V was pared by 1 base and J by 0 bases, with 4 bases between. The CDR3 runs to 14 residues. Germline CDR1 and CDR2: MNHEY and SMNVEV (reference sequence). CDR3: CASSLCNSNQPQHF. The CDR3 bases are TGTGCCAGCAGTTTATGCAATAGCAATCAGCCCCAGCATTTT.

The chain carries TRBV4-3 and TRBJ2-3, with TRBD2 as a possible D gene (5 bases). CDR3 length: 15 amino acids. CDR1 and CDR2 from the germline V gene are LGHNA and YSLEER. V was pared by 1 base and J by 5 bases, with 13 bases between. CDR3 amino acids: CASSQVAAVGDTQYF. The CDR3 region has the DNA TGCGCCAGCAGCCAAGTGGCAGCGGTGGGAGATACGCAGTATTTT.

The V and J genes are TRBV9 and TRBJ2-5, with a weak D call TRBD2 (6 bases). Looked up from germline, CDR1 is SGDLS and CDR2 is YYNGEE. Trimming removed 3 bases from V and 9 bases from J, with 15 bases in between. This CDR3 spans 13 amino acids. The CDR3, as DNA: TGTGCCAGCAGCGGGGGCGGGATGAGGGCCCAGTACTTC. This gives the protein CASSGGGMRAQYF.

V usage is TRBV28 and J usage is TRBJ1-2; D gene ambiguous. This CDR3 region has 15 residues. Germline CDR1 MDHEN, CDR2 SYDVKM. The V gene lost 6 bases and the J gene lost 6 bases, with 20 bases spanning the gap. The CDR3 DNA reads as TGTGCCAGCAGCTCAACAAGCCCCAAGCCCCATGGCTACACCTTC. Protein sequence: CASSSTSPKPHGYTF.

J is TRBJ2-1 and V is TRBV20-1; 8 positions agree with TRBD1. This CDR3 spans 17 amino acids. Germline loops: CDR1 DFQATT, CDR2 SNEGSKA (reference sequence). J gave up 0 bases and V 0 bases, and 7 bases lay outside the gene matches. CDR3 amino acids: CSARDITGGPSYNEQFF. Here the CDR3 DNA reads TGCAGTGCTAGAGATATCACAGGGGGTCCCTCCTACAATGAGCAGTTCTTC.

The genes are TRBV5-1 and TRBJ2-3; the D gene is possibly TRBD2 (5 bases). In germline, CDR1 is SGHRS, CDR2 YFSETQ. The length of the CDR3 is 15 residues. V lost 1 base to trimming and J lost 5 bases, with 14 bases between them. The CDR3 region is CASSLWIGVGDTQYF. In DNA form, the CDR3 reads TGCGCCAGCAGCTTGTGGATCGGGGTCGGAGATACGCAGTATTTT.